The clone carrying this T cell receptor beta chain was detected many times. No antigen is known for it. A single record per CDR3 protein comes from TCRdb applying MiXCR to the 5' RACE reads. The table includes roughly 130,000 distinct CDR3 sequences, about 6.5% detected once. The sample comes from a study of CD8 T cells in ankylosing spondylitis. Study-wide points: Reports say disease-linked clones showed up significantly more in matched ankylosing spondylitis synovial fluid. Disease-linked clones were CD8+ and relatively rare in peripheral blood.

This sequence was found in a male donor with ankylosing spondylitis or in good health (not recorded which). Source material: blood, either unsorted or a sorted T cell fraction (not recorded which).

The CDR3: CASSAGSTDTQYF. CDR3 DNA sequence: TGTGCCAGCTCAGCCGGCTCCACAGATACGCAGTATTTT. The chain carries TRBV18 and TRBJ2-3; D uncertain. This CDR3 has 13 amino acids. CDR1 is KGHSH and CDR2 is LQKENI in the germline V gene. Deletions cut 5 bases from V and 2 bases from J, with 8 bases between.